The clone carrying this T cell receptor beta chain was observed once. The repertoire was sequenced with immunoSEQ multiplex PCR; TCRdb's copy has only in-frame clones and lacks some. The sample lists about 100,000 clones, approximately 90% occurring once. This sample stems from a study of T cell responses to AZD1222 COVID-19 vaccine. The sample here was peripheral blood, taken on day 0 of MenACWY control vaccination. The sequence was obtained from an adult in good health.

CDR3 coding DNA: TGTGCCAGCAGGTCAGACAGGGCCCAGATCTACGAGCAGTACTTC. This codes for CASRSDRAQIYEQYF. J is TRBJ2-7 and V is TRBV7-8; TRBD1 agrees at 7 bases. The junction had 11 bases not matched to a gene; V was cut back by 6 bases and J by 3 bases. Germline CDR1 reads SGHVS; CDR2 reads FQNEAQ. This CDR3 has 15 residues.